The rows below give T cell receptor beta chains drawn from one sample of a study of tumor-infiltrating lymphocytes in primary liver carcinoma. TCRdb redid the calling of the multiplex PCR reads with MiXCR, one entry per CDR3 protein. Among about 130,000 distinct CDR3 sequences, around 64% were seen once, and the ten largest hold about 8%. Input material: liver tumor tissue from sampling region 3. Every receptor here comes from a woman aged 55-69 years with primary liver carcinoma and hepatitis B virus infection. The CDR3 runs from the conserved cysteine through the conserved F or W. A D gene is named only where the DNA matches it firmly. Where a row states a size, it is once, few, many or the class of an expanded clone; other rows omit it.

CDR3 length	clone size	V gene	J gene	D gene	CDR3 protein	CDR3 DNA
15	few	TRBV11-2	TRBJ2-1	.	CASSLISPSTGEQFF	TGTGCCAGCAGCTTAATATCACCGTCCACGGGAGAGCAGTTCTTC
16	.	TRBV6-5	TRBJ2-7	.	CASSALGSGATYEQYF	TGCGCCAGCAGTGCCCTCGGGAGCGGAGCAACCTACGAGCAGTACTTC
16	.	TRBV5-5	TRBJ2-3	.	CASSKSRAASTYTQYF	TGTGCCAGCAGCAAATCCCGAGCGGCTAGCACATATACACAGTATTTT
14	.	TRBV28	TRBJ2-1	TRBD1	CASNTPGTVNEQFF	TGTGCCAGCAACACTCCCGGGACAGTTAACGAGCAGTTCTTC
12	.	TRBV6-5	TRBJ2-7	.	CASTPRGYERYF	TGTGCCAGCACTCCCAGGGGTTACGAGCGGTACTTC
15	.	TRBV5-4	TRBJ2-2	TRBD2	CASGRLARNTGELFF	TGTGCCAGCGGCCGACTAGCGAGGAACACCGGGGAGCTGTTTTTT
14	.	TRBV11-3	TRBJ2-7	TRBD2	CASSLSGREYEYYF	TGTGCCAGCAGCTTAAGCGGGCGGGAGTACGAGTACTACTTC
14	.	TRBV29-1	TRBJ1-1	.	CSVARYRESTEAFF	TGTAGCGTTGCCCGGTACAGAGAGAGCACTGAAGCTTTCTTT
13	once	TRBV28	TRBJ2-7	.	CSSSSTAIYEQYF	TGTTCCAGCAGCTCTACAGCAATCTACGAGCAGTACTTC
17	.	TRBV28	TRBJ1-2	.	CASSSFGSPRGRYGYTF	TGTGCCAGCAGTTCCTTTGGGAGTCCCCGGGGGCGTTATGGCTACACCTTC
15	.	TRBV11-2	TRBJ2-7	.	CVSSLDRRLVPEQCF	TGTGTCAGTAGCTTAGATAGGCGACTAGTTCCCGAGCAGTGCTTC
14	.	TRBV14	TRBJ1-1	.	CVSSPKGVNIEAFF	TGTGTCAGCAGCCCAAAGGGGGTGAACATTGAAGCTTTCTTT
15	.	TRBV11-3	TRBJ2-2	.	CASGPGQWFTGYLFF	TGTGCCAGCGGCCCCGGACAGTGGTTCACTGGGTACCTGTTTTTT
19	.	TRBV4-1	TRBJ1-2	.	CAGSPKVGDRLVSNYGYTF	TGCGCCGGCAGCCCCAAGGTGGGGGACCGGCTCGTGTCTAACTATGGCTACACCTTC
13	.	TRBV6-1	TRBJ2-2	.	CASSVSKTGELFF	TGTGCCAGCAGCGTATCCAAGACCGGGGAGCTATTTTTT
13	few	TRBV28	TRBJ2-1	.	CASSPPTGNEQFF	TGTGCCAGCAGTCCCCCCACAGGGAATGAGCAGTTCTTC
12	.	TRBV29-1	TRBJ1-5	TRBD1	CSVRTGDRPRHF	TGCAGCGTTCGGACAGGGGATCGGCCCCGGCATTTT
14	.	TRBV11-3	TRBJ2-2	.	CASSSRGNSGELFF	TGTGCCAGCAGCTCTAGGGGGAACAGCGGGGAGCTGTTTTTT
15	.	TRBV5-4	TRBJ2-1	TRBD2	CASMASGRAYNEQFF	TGTGCCAGCATGGCTAGCGGGAGGGCCTACAATGAGCAGTTTTTC
16	.	TRBV28	TRBJ2-1	.	CASSLQLGSTNNEQFF	TGTGCCAGCAGTTTACAGCTCGGGAGTACGAACAATGAGCAGTTCTTC
13	.	TRBV29-1	TRBJ1-4	TRBD1	CSDGTGGDEKLFF	TGCAGCGATGGGACAGGAGGCGATGAAAAACTGTTTTTT
12	.	TRBV11-3	TRBJ2-1	.	CANSRRTFRQFF	TGTGCAAACAGCAGAAGAACCTTTAGGCAGTTCTTC
14	.	TRBV6-1	TRBJ2-5	TRBD2	CTSKEGGRGETQYF	TGTACCAGCAAGGAGGGCGGGAGGGGAGAGACCCAGTACTTC
14	.	TRBV11-2	TRBJ2-1	.	CASSLTIDRGEQFF	TGTGCCAGCAGCTTGACAATAGACCGAGGTGAGCAGTTCTTC
17	few	TRBV11-3	TRBJ2-1	TRBD2	CASSLDRGEWGVDEQFF	TGTGCTAGCAGCTTAGATCGGGGGGAGTGGGGTGTCGATGAGCAGTTTTTC
15	.	TRBV11-2	TRBJ2-7	.	CASSLVPVGAYEQYF	TGTGCCAGTAGCTTAGTCCCGGTAGGGGCCTACGAGCAGTACTTC
15	once	TRBV6-6	TRBJ2-2	.	CASSYLRRNTGGLFF	TGCGCCAGCAGTTATTTGAGGCGGAACACCGGGGGGCTGTTTTTT
13	.	TRBV12-3/TRBV12-4	TRBJ1-1	.	CVSRRTENTEAFF	TGTGTCAGCAGAAGGACAGAGAATACTGAAGCTTTCTTT